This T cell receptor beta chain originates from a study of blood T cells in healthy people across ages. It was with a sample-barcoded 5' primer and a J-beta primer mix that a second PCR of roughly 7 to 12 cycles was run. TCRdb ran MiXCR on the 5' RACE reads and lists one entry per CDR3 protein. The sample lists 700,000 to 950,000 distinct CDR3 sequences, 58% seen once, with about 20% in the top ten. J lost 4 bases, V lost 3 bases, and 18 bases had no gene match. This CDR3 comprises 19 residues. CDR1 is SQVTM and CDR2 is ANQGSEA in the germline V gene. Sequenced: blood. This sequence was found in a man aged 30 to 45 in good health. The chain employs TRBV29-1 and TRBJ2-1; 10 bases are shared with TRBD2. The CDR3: CSVEGVTARTSGPYNEQFF. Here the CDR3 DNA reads TGCAGCGTTGAGGGGGTTACGGCCCGGACTAGCGGACCGTACAATGAGCAGTTCTTC.